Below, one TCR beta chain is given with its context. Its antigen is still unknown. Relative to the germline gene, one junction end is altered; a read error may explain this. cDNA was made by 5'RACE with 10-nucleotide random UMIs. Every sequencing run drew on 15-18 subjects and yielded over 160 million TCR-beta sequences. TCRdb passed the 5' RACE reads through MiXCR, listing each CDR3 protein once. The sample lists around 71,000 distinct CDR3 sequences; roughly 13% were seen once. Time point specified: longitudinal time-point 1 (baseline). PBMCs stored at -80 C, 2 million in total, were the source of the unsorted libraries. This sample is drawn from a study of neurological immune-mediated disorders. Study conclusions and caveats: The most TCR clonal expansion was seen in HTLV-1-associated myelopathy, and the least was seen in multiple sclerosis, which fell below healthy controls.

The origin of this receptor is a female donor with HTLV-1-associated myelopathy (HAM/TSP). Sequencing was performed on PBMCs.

This CDR3 reads CARPGQITSGVNVLTF. The DNA of the CDR3 is TGTGCCAGACCGGGACAGATCACCTCTGGGGTCAACGTCCTGACTTTC. The chain links TRBV28 to TRBJ2-6; TRBD1 aligns across 7 bases. The CDR3 consists of 16 residues. CDR1 is MDHEN and CDR2 is SYDVKM in the germline V gene.